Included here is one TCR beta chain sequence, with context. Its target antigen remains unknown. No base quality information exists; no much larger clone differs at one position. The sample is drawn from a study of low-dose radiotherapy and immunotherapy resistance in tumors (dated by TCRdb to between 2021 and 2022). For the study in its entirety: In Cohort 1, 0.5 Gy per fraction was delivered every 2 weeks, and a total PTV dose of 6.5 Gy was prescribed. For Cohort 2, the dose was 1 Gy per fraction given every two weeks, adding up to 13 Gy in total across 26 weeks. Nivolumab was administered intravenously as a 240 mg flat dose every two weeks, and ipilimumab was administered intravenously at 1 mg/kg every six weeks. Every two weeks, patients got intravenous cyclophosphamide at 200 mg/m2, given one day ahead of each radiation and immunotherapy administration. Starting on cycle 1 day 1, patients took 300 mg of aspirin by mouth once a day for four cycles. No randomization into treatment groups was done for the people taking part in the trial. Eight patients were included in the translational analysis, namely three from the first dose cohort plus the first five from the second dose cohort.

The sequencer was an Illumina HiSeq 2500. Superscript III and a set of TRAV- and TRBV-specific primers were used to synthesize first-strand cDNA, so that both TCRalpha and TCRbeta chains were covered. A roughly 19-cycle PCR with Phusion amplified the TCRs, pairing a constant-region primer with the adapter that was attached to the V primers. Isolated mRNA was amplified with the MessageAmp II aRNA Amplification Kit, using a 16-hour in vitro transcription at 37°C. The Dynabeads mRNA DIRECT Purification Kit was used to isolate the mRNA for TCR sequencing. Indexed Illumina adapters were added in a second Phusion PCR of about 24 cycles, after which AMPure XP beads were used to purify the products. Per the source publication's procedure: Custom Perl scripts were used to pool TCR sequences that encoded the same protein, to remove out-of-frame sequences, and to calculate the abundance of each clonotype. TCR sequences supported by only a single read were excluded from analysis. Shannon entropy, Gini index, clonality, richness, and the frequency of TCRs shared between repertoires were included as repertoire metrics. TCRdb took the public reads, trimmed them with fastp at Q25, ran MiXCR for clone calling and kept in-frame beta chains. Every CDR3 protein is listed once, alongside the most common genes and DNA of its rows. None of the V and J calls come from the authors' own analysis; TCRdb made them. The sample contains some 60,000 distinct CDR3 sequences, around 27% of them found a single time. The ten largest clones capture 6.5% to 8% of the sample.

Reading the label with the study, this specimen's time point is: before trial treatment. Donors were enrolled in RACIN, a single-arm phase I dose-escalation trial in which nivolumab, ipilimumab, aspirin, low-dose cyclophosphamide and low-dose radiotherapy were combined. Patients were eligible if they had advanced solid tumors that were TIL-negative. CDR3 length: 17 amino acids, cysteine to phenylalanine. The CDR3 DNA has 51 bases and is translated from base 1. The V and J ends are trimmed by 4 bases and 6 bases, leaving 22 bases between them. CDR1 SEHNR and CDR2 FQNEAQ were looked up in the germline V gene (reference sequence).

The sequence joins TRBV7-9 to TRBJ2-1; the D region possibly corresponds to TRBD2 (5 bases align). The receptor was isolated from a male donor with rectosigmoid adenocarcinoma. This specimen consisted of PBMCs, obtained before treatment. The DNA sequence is TGTGCCAGCAGCTCCGACACTAGTAAGGGTTGGGTCAATGAGCAGTTCTTC. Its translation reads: CASSSDTSKGWVNEQFF.